These 5 T cell receptor beta chains were all obtained from the same sample, sequenced in a study of T cell responses to AZD1222 COVID-19 vaccine. Some clones are missing from TCRdb's copy, which holds only in-frame ones; the method was immunoSEQ multiplex PCR. The sample holds about 110,000 clones, roughly nine tenths seen once. Material: peripheral blood, obtained on day 0 of AZD1222 vaccination. The receptor source for this set is an adult in good health.

CDR3 in amino acids: CASSLNRGRGELFF. For the CDR3, the DNA is TGTGCCAGCAGCCTGAACAGGGGTCGAGGGGAGCTGTTTTTT. The V call is TRBV5-6, the J call TRBJ2-2; 7 bases line up with TRBD1. CDR3 length: 14 residues. Losses at the gene ends were 4 bases for V and 8 bases for J; bases not matched to a gene: 8. Germline lookup yields CDR1 SGHDT and CDR2 YYEEEE.

V usage is TRBV28 and J usage is TRBJ1-1; perhaps TRBD1 as D (6 bases). Per germline, CDR1 MDHEN and CDR2 SYDVKM. The CDR3 is 15 residues long. V lost 7 bases and J 11 bases, leaving 26 bases between the germline ends. CDR3 region: CASTSAGASQILAFF. CDR3 in DNA: TGTGCCAGCACCTCCGCGGGGGCTTCCCAGATTTTGGCTTTCTTT.

The chain links TRBV7-9 to TRBJ1-4; D call uncertain. Trimming removed 1 base at V and 6 bases at J, with 9 bases between. CDR1 is SEHNR, CDR2 FQNEAQ, per germline (reference sequence). This CDR3 is built from 14 residues. In DNA form, the CDR3 reads TGTGCCAGCAGCTTAGAGAACTTCGATGAAAAACTGTTTTTT. This encodes CASSLENFDEKLFF.

This clone was seen once. This CDR3 is also generated by other DNA sequences in the sample. The chain recombines TRBV5-1 with TRBJ1-4; D is undetermined. The germline gives CDR1 SGHRS, CDR2 YFSETQ. The CDR3 runs to 14 residues. Trimming took off 0 bases at V and 6 bases at J, with 9 bases between the two ends. The CDR3 loop reads CASSLEGRDEKLFF. CDR3 nucleotides: TGCGCCAGCAGCTTGGAGGGTAGGGATGAAAAACTGTTTTTT.

V and J are TRBV6-1 and TRBJ2-3; possibly TRBD1 or TRBD2 for D (7 bases each). Germline CDR1 and CDR2: MNHNS and SASEGT. V lost 3 bases, J lost 5 bases, and 15 bases lay in between. The CDR3 extends over 15 amino acids. CDR3 DNA sequence: TGTGCCAGCAGTGACCAGGGGGGGGTTGGAGATACGCAGTATTTT. It specifies CASSDQGGVGDTQYF.